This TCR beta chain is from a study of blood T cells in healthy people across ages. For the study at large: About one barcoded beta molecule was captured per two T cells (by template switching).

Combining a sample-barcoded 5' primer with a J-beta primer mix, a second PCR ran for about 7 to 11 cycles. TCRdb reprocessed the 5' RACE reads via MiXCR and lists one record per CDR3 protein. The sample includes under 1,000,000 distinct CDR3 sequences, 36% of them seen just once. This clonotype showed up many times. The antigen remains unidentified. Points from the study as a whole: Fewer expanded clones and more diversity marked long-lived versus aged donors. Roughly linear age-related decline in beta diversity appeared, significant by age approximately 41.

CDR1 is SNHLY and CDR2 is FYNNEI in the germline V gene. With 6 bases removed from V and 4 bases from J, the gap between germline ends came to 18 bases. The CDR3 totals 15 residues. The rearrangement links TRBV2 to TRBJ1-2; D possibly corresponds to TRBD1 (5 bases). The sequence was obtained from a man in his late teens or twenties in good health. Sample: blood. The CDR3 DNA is TGTGCCAGCAGCCCGGTGGGGCCCGAGGGCTATGGCTACACCTTC. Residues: CASSPVGPEGYGYTF.